This T cell receptor beta chain was identified during a study of blood T cell repertoires in COVID-19. Turning to the study itself: Acute and convalescent COVID-19 samples came from the United States, Italy and Spain. The analysed material was cDNA or gDNA that came from T cells, B-cell-depleted T cells, or PBMCs.

How the authors handled the data: Amplification from reference gene primers served as the basis for estimated nucleated cell counts. The data were produced by immunoSEQ multiplex PCR, yet TCRdb's version contains in-frame clones alone and is incomplete. V and J calls and clone size follow that table, whereas D and trimming were derived from the DNA. The sample yields 250,000 to 300,000 clones, over 80% seen once. The CDR3 runs to 12 residues. CDR1 is MNHEY and CDR2 is SMNVEV in the germline V gene (reference sequence). Between the trimmed V and J ends, which lost 2 bases and 8 bases, there was a span of 4 bases.

The J gene is TRBJ1-6, the V gene TRBV27; D not resolved. The source of this sequence is a woman aged 40 to 55 who had recovered from COVID-19. Sequenced sample: peripheral blood. As DNA, the CDR3 is TGTGCCAGCAGTTTAACTGATTCACCCCTCCACTTT. It is translated as CASSLTDSPLHF.